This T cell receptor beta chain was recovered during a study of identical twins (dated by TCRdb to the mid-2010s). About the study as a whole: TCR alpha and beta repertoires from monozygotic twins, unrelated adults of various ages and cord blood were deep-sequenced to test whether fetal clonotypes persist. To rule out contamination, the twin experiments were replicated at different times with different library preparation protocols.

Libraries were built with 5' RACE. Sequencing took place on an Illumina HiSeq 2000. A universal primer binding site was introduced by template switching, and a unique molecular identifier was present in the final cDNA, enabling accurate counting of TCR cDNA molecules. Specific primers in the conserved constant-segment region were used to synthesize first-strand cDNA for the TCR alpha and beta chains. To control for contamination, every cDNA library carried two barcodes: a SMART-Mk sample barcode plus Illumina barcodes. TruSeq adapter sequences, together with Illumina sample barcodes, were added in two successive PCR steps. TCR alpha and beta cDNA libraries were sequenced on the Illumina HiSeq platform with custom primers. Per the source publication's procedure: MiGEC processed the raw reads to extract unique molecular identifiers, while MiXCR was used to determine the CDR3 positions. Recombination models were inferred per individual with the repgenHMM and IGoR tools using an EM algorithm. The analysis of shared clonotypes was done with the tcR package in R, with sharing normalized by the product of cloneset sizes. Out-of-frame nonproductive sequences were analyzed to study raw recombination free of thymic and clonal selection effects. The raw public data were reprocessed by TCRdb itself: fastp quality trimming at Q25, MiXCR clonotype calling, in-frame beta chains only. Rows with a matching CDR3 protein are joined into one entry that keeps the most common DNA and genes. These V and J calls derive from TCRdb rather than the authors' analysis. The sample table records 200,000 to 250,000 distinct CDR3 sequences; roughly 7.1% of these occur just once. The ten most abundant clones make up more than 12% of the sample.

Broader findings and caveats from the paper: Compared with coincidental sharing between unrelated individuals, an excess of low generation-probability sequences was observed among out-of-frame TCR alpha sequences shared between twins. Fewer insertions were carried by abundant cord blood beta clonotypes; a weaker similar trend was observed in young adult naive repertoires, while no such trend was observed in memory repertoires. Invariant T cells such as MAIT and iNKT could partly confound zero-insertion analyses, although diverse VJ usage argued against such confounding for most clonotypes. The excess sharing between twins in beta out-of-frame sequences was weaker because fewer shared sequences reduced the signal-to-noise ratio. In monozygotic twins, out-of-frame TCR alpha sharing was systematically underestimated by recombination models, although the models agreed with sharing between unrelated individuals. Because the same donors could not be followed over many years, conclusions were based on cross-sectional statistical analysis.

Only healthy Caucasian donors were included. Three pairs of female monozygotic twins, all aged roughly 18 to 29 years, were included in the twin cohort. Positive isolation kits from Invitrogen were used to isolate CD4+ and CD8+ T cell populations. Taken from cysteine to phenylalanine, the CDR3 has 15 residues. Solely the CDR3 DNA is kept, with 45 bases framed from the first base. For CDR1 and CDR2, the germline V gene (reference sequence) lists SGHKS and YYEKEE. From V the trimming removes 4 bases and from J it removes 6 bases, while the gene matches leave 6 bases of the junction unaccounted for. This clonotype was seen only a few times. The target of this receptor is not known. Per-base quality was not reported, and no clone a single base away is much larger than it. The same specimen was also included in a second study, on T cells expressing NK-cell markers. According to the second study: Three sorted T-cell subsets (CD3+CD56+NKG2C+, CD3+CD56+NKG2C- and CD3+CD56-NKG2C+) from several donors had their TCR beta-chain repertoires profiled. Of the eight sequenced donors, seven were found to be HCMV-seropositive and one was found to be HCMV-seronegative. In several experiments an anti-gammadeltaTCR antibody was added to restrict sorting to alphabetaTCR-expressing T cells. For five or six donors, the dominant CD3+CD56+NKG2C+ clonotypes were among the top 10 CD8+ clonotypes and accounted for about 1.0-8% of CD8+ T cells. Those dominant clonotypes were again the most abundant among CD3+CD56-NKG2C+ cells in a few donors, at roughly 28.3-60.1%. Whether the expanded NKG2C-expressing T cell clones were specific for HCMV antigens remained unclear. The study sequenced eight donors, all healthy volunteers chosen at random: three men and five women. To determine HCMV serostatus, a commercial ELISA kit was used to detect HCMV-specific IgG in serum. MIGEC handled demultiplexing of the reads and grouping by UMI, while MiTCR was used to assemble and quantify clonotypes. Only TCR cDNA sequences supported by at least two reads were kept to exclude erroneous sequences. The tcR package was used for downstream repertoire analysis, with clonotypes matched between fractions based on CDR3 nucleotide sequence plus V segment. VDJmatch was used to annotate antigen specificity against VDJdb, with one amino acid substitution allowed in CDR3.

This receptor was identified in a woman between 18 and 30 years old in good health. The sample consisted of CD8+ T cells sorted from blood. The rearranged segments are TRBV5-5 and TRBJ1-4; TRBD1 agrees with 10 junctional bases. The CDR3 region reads CASSHHGTGDEKLFF. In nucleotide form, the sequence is TGTGCCAGCAGCCATCACGGGACAGGGGATGAAAAACTGTTTTTT.